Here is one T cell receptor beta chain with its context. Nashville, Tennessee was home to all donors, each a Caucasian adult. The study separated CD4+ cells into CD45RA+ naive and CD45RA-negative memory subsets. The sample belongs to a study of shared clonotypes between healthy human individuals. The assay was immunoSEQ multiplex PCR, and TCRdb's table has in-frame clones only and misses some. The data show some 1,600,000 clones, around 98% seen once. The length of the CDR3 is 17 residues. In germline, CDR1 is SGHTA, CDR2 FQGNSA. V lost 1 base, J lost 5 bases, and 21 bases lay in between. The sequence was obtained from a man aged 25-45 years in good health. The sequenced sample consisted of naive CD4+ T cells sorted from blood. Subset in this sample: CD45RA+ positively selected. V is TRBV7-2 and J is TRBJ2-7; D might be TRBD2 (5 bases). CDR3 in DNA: TGTGCCAGCAGCTTAGTGGTCGTGCCAACTAGGAACCACGAGCAGTACTTC. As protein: CASSLVVVPTRNHEQYF.